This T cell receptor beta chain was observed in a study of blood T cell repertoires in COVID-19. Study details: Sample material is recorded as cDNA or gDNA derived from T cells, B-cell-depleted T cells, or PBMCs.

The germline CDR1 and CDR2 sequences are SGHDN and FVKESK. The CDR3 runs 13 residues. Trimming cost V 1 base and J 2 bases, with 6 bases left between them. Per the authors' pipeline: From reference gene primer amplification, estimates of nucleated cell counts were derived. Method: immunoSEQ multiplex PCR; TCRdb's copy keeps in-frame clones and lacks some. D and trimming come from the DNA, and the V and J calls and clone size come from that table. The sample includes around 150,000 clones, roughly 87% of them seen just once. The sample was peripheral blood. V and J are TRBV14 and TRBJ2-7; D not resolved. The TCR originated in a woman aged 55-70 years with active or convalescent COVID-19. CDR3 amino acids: CASSQVSTYEQYF. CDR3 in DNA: TGTGCCAGCAGCCAAGTGTCAACCTACGAGCAGTACTTC.